The entry below describes one T cell receptor (beta chain). Its antigen is unknown. V lost 8 bases to trimming and J lost 4 bases; unmatched junction nucleotides: 11. The CDR3 is 15 residues long. The V gene's germline CDR1 is LGHDT and CDR2 YNNKEL (reference sequence). The source material, RNA transcripts, was used to amplify TCR beta CDR3 regions. First-round RT-PCR targeting the TCR CDR3 was performed with the HTBI primer set. TCRdb processed the multiplex PCR reads anew with MiXCR; each CDR3 protein has one entry. The sample includes about 640,000 distinct CDR3 sequences, less than 25% of them seen just once. This record comes from a study of T cells in Graves' hyperthyroidism and ophthalmopathy. Across the study: Blood from the periphery was taken at initial diagnosis, before any treatment. The study, taken as a whole, reports: Progression to ophthalmopathy was predicted a median of approximately seven months early. Most thyroid clonotypes with frequency above 0.001 were detected in blood.

The sequence came from a man aged 25-40 years with Graves' ophthalmopathy. Sequencing was performed on blood. The chain recombines TRBV3-1 with TRBJ2-1, with TRBD2 matching over 7 bases. The DNA of the CDR3 is TGTGCCAGCGGATTAGGAGTTAGCGGGTACAATGAGCAGTTCTTC. As protein: CASGLGVSGYNEQFF.